The 11 T cell receptor beta chains reported below all come from one sample, sequenced in a study of post-analysis software for immune sequencing data. Study-wide results and caveats: TRBV5-6, TRBV5-1 and TRBV20-1 were among five TRBV segments more frequent in patients than controls.

Their recognized antigens are unknown. TCR beta libraries were prepared from cDNA with unique molecular identifiers. MiXCR, run by TCRdb on the PCR reads, gives a single entry per CDR3 protein. There are more than 450,000 distinct CDR3 sequences in the sample; 40% to 50% occur only once, and 1.5% to 2% lies in the top ten. Source material: blood. All receptors come from a girl aged 5-17 years with multiple sclerosis.

Notes on this clonotype: Sequence at one end of the junction differs from germline and may be a read error. The chain is built from TRBV7-9 and TRBJ2-6; D remains unclear. The CDR3 has 14 amino acids. The germline V gene has CDR1 SEHNR and CDR2 FQNEAQ (reference sequence). CDR3 loop: CDSSWNSGANVLTF. CDR3 DNA: TGTGACAGCAGCTGGAACTCTGGGGCCAACGTCCTGACTTTC.

The chain carries TRBV4-1 and TRBJ1-1; D not resolved. The V gene's germline CDR1 is MGHRA and CDR2 YSYEKL. The V and J ends lost 1 base and 6 bases respectively, with 12 bases between them. This CDR3 spans 14 amino acids. CDR3 coding DNA: TGCGCCAGCAGCCAAGTGATCCGGTCTGCTGAAGCTTTCTTT. Translated, it gives CASSQVIRSAEAFF.

The table lists this clonotype with a few counts. J is TRBJ2-7 and V is TRBV12-3 or TRBV12-4, with 11 bases that match TRBD1. CDR3 length: 15 amino acids. J gave up 4 bases and V 6 bases, and 8 bases lay outside the gene matches. The CDR3 DNA reads TGTGCCAGCAGCCCAGGTTGGGACAGGGGGTACGAGCAGTACTTC. Translated: CASSPGWDRGYEQYF.

The chain links TRBV18 to TRBJ2-5; 8 bases map to TRBD2. The germline V gene encodes CDR1 KGHSH and CDR2 LQKENI. The V segment lost 5 bases and the J segment 2 bases; nucleotides outside the gene matches: 4. This CDR3 region has 14 residues. CDR3 DNA: TGTGCCAGCTCATGCGGGGGGCAGCAAGAGACCCAGTACTTC. Translation: CASSCGGQQETQYF.

The chain carries TRBV12-3 or TRBV12-4 and TRBJ1-1; TRBD1 agrees at 10 bases. J was trimmed by 3 bases and V by 6 bases; bases with no gene match: 16. The CDR3 has 18 residues. CDR3 amino acids: CASSRPGQGRFRDTEAFF. In DNA, the CDR3 is TGTGCCAGCAGCCGTCCGGGACAGGGGAGGTTTCGAGACACTGAAGCTTTCTTT.

The chain joins TRBV4-2 to TRBJ1-2; no firm D call. The CDR3 contains 15 residues. V was cut by 0 bases and J by 3 bases, with 11 bases left in between. Germline V gene sequence: CDR1 LGHNA, CDR2 YNFKEQ. CDR3 bases: TGTGCCAGCAGCCAAGAAAGTTCAGATTACTATGGCTACACCTTC. Translated: CASSQESSDYYGYTF.

The table lists this clonotype with a few counts. This sequence joins TRBV29-1 and TRBJ2-5; D is ambiguous. The assigned J gene may be wrong: the sequence end matches TRBJ2-7 better. Looked up from germline, CDR1 is SQVTM and CDR2 is ANQGSEA. The CDR3 is made up of 13 amino acids. The CDR3 DNA reads TGCAGCGTTGTTGGCGTTCTAACCTACGAGCAGTACTTC. It encodes CSVVGVLTYEQYF.

The chain carries TRBV6-5 and TRBJ2-7, with 9 nucleotides matching TRBD1. The V gene end was trimmed by 4 bases and the J gene end by 1 base; junction bases not matched to a gene: 11. Germline V gives CDR1 MNHEY, CDR2 SVGAGI. The CDR3 has 17 amino acids. As DNA, the CDR3 is TGTGCCAGCAGTTCCCACCTCACAGGGGGCGCATCCTACGAGCAGTACTTC. This sequence encodes CASSSHLTGGASYEQYF.

The V and J genes are TRBV7-2 and TRBJ2-3; 12 nucleotides align to TRBD2. The germline CDR1 and CDR2 sequences are SGHTA and FQGNSA. The CDR3 is 19 amino acids. The V segment lost 5 bases and the J segment 3 bases; nucleotides outside the gene matches: 15. The CDR3 protein is CASSPNPASGGVRTDTQYF. The CDR3 nucleotides are TGTGCCAGCAGCCCAAACCCAGCTAGCGGGGGGGTCCGTACAGATACGCAGTATTTT.

This clonotype came up a few times. CDR3 nucleotide sequence: TGTGCCAGCGGCAACTCACAGAGCCCCTACGAGCAGTACTTC. This encodes CASGNSQSPYEQYF. The V call is TRBV12-3 or TRBV12-4, the J call TRBJ2-7; unclear D gene. V lost 8 bases and J lost 2, with 16 bases in between. The length of the CDR3 is 14 residues.

This rearrangement joins TRBV6-2 or TRBV6-3 to TRBJ1-2; the D is unclear. The CDR3 has 12 amino acids. Germline CDR1 MNHEY, CDR2 SVGEGT. The ends were cut back, 6 bases at V and 4 bases at J, with 9 bases in the middle. The CDR3 protein is CASSSDGYGYTF. The CDR3, as DNA: TGTGCCAGCAGCTCCGACGGCTATGGCTACACCTTC.